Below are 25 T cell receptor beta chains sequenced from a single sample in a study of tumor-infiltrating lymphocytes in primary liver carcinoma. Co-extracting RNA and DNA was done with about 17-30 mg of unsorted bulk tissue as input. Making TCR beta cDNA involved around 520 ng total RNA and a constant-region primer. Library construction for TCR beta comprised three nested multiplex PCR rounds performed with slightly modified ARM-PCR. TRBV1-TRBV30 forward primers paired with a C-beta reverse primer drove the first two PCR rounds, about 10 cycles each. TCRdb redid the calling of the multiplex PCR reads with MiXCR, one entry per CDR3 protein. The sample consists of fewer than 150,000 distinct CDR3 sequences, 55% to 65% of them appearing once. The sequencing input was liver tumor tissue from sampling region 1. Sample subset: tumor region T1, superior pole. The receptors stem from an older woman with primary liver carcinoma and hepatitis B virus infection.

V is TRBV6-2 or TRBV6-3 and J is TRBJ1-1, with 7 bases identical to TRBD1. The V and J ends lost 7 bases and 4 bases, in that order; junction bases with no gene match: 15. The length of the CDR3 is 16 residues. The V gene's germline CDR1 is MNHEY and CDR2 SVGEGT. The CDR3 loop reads CASTGRVGRGGTEAFF. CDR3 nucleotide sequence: TGTGCCAGCACTGGACGAGTAGGCAGGGGGGGCACTGAAGCTTTCTTT.

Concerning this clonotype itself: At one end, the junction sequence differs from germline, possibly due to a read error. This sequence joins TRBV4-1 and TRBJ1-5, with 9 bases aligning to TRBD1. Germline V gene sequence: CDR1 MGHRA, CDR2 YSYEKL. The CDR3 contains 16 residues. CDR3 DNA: TGCGCCAGCAGCCAACTGGGACAGGGAGGCAATCAGCCCCGGCAGTTT. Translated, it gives CASSQLGQGGNQPRQF.

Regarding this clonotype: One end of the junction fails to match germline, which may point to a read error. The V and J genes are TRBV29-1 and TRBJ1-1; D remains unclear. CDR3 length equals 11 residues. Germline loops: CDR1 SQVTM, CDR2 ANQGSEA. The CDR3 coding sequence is TGCAGCGTATCACGAGGAGCCGAAGGTTTCTTT. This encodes CSVSRGAEGFF.

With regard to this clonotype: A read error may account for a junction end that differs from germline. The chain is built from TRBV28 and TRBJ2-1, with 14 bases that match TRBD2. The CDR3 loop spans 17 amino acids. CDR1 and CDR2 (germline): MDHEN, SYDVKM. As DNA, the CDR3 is TGTGCCGGCAGCCTAATCCCCGGGACTAGCGGGAGCAATGAGCAGTTCTTC. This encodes CAGSLIPGTSGSNEQFF.

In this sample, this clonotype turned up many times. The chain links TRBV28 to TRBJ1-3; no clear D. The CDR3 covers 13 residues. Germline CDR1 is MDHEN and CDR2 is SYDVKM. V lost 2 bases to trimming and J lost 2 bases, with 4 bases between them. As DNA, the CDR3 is TGTGCCAGCAGTTTAGGTACTGGAAACACCATATATTTT. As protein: CASSLGTGNTIYF.

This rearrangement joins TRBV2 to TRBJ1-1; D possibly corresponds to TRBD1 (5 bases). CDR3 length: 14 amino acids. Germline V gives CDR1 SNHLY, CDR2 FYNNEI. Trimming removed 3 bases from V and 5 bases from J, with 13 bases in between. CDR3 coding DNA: TGTGCCAGCAGTGAGAACACGGGGCGAACTGAAGCTTTCTTT. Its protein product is CASSENTGRTEAFF.

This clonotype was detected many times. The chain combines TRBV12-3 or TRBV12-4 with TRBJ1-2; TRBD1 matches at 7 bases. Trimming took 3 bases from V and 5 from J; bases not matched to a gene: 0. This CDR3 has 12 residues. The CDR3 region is CASSFRGYGYTF. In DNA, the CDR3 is TGTGCCAGCAGTTTCAGGGGGTATGGCTACACCTTC.

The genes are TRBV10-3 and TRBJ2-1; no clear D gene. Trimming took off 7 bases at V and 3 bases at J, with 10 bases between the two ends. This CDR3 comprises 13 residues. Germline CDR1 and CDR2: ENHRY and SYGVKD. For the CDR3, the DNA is TGTGCCATCACGGAAGGCTTCTACAATGAGCAGTTCTTC. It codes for CAITEGFYNEQFF.

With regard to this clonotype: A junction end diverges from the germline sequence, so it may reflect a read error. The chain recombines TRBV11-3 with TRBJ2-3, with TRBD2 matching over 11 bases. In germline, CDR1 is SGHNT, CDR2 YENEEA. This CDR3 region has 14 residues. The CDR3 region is CAYGASGRTDKQYF. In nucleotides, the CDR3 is TGTGCCTACGGGGCTAGCGGGAGGACGGATAAGCAGTATTTT.

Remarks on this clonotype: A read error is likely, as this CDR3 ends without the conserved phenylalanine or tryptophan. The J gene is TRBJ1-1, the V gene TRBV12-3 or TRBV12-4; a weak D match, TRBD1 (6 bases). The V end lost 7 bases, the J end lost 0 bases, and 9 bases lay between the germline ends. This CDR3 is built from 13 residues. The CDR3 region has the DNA TGTGCCAGCATAGGGGGTCTGAACACTGAAGCTTTCTCT. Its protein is CASIGGLNTEAFS.

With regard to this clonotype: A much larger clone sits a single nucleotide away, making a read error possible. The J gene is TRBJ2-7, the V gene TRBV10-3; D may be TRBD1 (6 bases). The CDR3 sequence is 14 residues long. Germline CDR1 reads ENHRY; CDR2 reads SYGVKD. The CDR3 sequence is CAIVRDTGSYELYF. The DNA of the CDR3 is TGTGCCATTGTCCGGGACACAGGCTCCTACGAGCTGTACTTC.

CDR3 nucleotides: TGTGCCAGCAGCAAAGTGATTAGCGTCCGTGAAGAGACCCAGTACTTC. Its translation: CASSKVISVREETQYF. The J gene is TRBJ2-5, the V gene TRBV7-9; the D gene is possibly TRBD2 (5 bases). Per the germline V gene, CDR1 is SEHNR and CDR2 is FQNEAQ (reference sequence). The CDR3 contains 16 residues. Trimming removed 5 bases at V and 3 bases at J, with 19 bases between.

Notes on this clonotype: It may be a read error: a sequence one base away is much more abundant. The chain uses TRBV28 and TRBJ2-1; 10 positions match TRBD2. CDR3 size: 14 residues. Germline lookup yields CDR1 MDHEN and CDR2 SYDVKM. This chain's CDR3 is CATHLGTSVLEHFF. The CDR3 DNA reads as TGTGCCACCCATCTGGGGACTAGCGTCCTTGAGCACTTCTTC.

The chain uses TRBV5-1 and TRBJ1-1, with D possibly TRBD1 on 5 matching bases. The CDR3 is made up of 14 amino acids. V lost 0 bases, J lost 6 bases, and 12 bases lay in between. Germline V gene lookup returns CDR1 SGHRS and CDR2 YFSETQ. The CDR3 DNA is TGCGCCAGCAGCTTGGGGGCAGGGCGCGCTGAAGCTTTCTTT. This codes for CASSLGAGRAEAFF.

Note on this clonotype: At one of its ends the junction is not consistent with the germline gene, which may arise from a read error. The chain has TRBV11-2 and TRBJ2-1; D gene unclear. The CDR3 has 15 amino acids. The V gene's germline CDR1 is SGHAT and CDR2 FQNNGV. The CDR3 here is CANSLDPTWINEQFF. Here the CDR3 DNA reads TGCGCCAACAGCTTAGATCCAACGTGGATCAATGAGCAGTTCTTC. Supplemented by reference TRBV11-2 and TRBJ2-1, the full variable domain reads EAGVAQSPRYKIIEKRQSVAFWCNPISGHATLYWYQQILGQGPKLLIQFQNNGVVDDSQLPKDRFSAERLKGVDSTLKIQPAKLEDSAVYLCANSLDPTWINEQFFGPGTRLTVL.

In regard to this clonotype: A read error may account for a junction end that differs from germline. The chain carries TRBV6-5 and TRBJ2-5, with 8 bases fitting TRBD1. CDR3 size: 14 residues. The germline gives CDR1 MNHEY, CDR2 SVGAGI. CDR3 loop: CVSSYRTGLETQYF. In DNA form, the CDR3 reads TGTGTCAGCAGTTACCGGACAGGGCTGGAGACCCAGTACTTC.

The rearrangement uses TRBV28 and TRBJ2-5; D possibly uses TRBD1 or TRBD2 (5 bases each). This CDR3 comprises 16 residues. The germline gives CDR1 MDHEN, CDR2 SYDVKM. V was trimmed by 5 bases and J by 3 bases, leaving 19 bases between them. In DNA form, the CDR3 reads TGTGCCAGCAGTCCCTACCCCCGGGACGGTAAAGAGACCCAGTACTTC. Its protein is CASSPYPRDGKETQYF.

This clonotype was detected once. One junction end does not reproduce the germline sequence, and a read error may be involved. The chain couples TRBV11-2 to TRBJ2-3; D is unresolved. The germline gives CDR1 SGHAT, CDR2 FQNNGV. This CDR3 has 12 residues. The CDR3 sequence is CASSPWKDTRYF. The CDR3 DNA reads TGTGCCAGCAGCCCCTGGAAGGATACGCGGTATTTT.

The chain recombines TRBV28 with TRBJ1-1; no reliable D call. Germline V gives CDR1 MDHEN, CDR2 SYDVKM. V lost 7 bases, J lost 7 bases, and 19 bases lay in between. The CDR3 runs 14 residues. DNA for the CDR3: TGTGCCAGCATGGTAAGTCAAAACGTCGGTGAAGCTTTCTTT. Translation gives CASMVSQNVGEAFF.

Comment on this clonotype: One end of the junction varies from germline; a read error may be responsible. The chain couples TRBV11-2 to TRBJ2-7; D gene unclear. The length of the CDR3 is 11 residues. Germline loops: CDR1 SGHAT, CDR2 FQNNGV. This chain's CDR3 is CANSSAYEQYF. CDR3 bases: TGTGCCAACAGCTCCGCCTACGAGCAGTACTTC. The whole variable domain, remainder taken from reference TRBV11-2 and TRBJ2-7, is EAGVAQSPRYKIIEKRQSVAFWCNPISGHATLYWYQQILGQGPKLLIQFQNNGVVDDSQLPKDRFSAERLKGVDSTLKIQPAKLEDSAVYLCANSSAYEQYFGPGTRLTVT.

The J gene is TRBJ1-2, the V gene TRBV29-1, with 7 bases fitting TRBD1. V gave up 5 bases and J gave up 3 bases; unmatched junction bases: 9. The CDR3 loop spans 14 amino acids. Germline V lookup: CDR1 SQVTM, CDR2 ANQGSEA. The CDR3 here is CSVSRQGADYGYTF. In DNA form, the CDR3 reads TGCAGCGTTTCTAGACAGGGTGCTGACTATGGCTACACCTTC.

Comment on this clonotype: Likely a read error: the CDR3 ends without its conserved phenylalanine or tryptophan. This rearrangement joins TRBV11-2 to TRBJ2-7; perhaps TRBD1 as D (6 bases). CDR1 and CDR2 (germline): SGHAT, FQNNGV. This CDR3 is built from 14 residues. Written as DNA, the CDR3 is TGTGTCAGCAGCTCCGACAGGAGCTCCTACGAACAGTACCTC. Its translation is CVSSSDRSSYEQYL.

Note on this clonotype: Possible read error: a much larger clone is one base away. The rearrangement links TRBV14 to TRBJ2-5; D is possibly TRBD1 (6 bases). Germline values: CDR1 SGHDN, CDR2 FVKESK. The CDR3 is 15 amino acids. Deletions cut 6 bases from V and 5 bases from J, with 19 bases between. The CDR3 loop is CASRPGTRSVETQYF. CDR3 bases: TGTGCCAGCAGGCCCGGGACAAGGTCCGTTGAGACCCAGTACTTC.

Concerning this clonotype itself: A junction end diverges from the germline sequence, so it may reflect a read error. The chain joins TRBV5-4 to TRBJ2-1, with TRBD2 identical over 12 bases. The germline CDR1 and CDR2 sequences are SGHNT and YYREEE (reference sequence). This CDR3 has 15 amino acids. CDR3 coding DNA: TGTGCTAGCAGCGTCGGACTAGCGGGGTACAATGAGCAGTTCTTC. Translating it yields CASSVGLAGYNEQFF.

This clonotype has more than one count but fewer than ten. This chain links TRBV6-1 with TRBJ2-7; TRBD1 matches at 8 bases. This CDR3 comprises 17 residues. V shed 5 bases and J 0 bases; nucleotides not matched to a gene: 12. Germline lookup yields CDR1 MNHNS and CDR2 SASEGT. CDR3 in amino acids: CASSSKIGTGASYEQYF. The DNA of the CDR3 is TGTGCCAGCAGTTCTAAAATTGGGACAGGTGCCTCCTACGAGCAGTACTTC.